A selection of T cell receptor beta chains follows, all from one sample in a study of control samples from healthy donors and cancer patients. TCRdb's table, derived via immunoSEQ multiplex PCR, lists solely in-frame clones and lacks some. This sample carries 200,000 to 250,000 clones, just under 95% of them seen once, and the ten largest clones take roughly 1.6%. What was sequenced was blood. The receptors stem from a man aged 50 to 60 in good health. CDR3s include the opening cysteine and the closing phenylalanine or tryptophan. Fields, in order: D gene, J gene, V gene, clone size, CDR3 protein, CDR3 DNA. A D gene is named only where the DNA matches it firmly. Clone size is not always given. Where it is, it says once, few, many or a class for expanded clones.

- | TRBJ1-1 | TRBV5-6 | - | CASSRRTEAFF | TGTGCCAGCAGCCGGCGGACTGAAGCTTTCTTT
- | TRBJ1-6 | TRBV15 | - | CATSSRGDSPLHF | TGTGCCACCAGCAGTCGGGGCGACTCACCCCTCCACTTT
TRBD1 | TRBJ2-4 | TRBV19 | - | CASSNTDRGTWGPAKNIQYF | TGTGCCAGTAGTAACACCGACAGGGGTACCTGGGGACCTGCCAAAAACATTCAGTACTTC
TRBD1 | TRBJ1-5 | TRBV19 | - | CASSIEQGNQPQHF | TGTGCCAGTAGTATCGAACAGGGGAATCAGCCCCAGCATTTT
TRBD1 | TRBJ1-6 | TRBV5-4 | - | CASSLTGTGHSPLHF | TGTGCCAGCAGCTTGACCGGGACAGGGCACTCACCCCTCCACTTT
TRBD1 | TRBJ2-3 | TRBV2 | - | CASSYQGQGPSTDTQYF | TGTGCCAGCAGCTACCAGGGACAGGGACCTAGCACAGATACGCAGTATTTT
TRBD1 | TRBJ1-1 | TRBV11-2 | - | CASSSATGVAFF | TGTGCCAGCAGCTCGGCGACAGGGGTCGCTTTCTTT
- | TRBJ2-3 | TRBV11-2 | - | CASSLDGLAGDTQYF | TGTGCCAGCAGCTTAGATGGTCTAGCAGGGGATACGCAGTATTTT
- | TRBJ2-1 | TRBV24-1 | - | CATSQGVYFEDEQFF | TGTGCCACCAGTCAGGGTGTTTATTTTGAGGATGAGCAGTTCTTC
TRBD2 | TRBJ2-7 | TRBV5-6 | - | CASSLTAGGANEQYF | TGTGCCAGCAGCTTGACCGCGGGGGGGGCAAACGAGCAGTACTTC
TRBD1 | TRBJ1-3 | TRBV28 | - | CASRLGTVGSGNTIYF | TGTGCCAGCAGACTTGGGACAGTAGGCTCTGGAAACACCATATATTTT
- | TRBJ2-3 | TRBV6-4 | - | CASSDSNRGIDTQYF | TGTGCCAGCAGTGACTCGAACCGAGGGATAGATACGCAGTATTTT
TRBD1 | TRBJ1-2 | TRBV4-2 | - | CASSRAPGGQGAGGYTF | TGTGCCAGCAGCCGCGCCCCGGGGGGACAGGGGGCAGGTGGCTACACCTTC
- | TRBJ1-6 | TRBV19 | - | CASSTLTGGDSPLHF | TGTGCCAGTAGTACCCTCACCGGTGGCGACTCACCCCTCCACTTT
- | TRBJ2-3 | TRBV7-9 | - | CASSFPDTQYF | TGTGCCAGCAGCTTTCCAGATACGCAGTATTTT
- | TRBJ1-5 | TRBV10-3 | - | CAIKDSDNQPQHF | TGTGCCATCAAGGACAGCGACAATCAGCCCCAGCATTTT
- | TRBJ1-1 | TRBV5-1 | - | CASSLAPGDTEAFF | TGCGCCAGCAGCTTAGCTCCGGGTGACACTGAAGCTTTCTTT
- | TRBJ1-5 | TRBV9 | - | CASTLGAGQNQPQHF | TGTGCCAGCACCCTGGGGGCAGGCCAAAATCAGCCCCAGCATTTT
- | TRBJ2-3 | TRBV7-9 | - | CASSLVSGGDTQYF | TGTGCCAGCAGCTTAGTATCGGGTGGAGATACGCAGTATTTT
- | TRBJ2-2 | TRBV2 | - | CASGTGELFF | TGTGCCAGCGGGACAGGGGAGCTGTTTTTT
TRBD1 | TRBJ1-1 | TRBV6-5 | - | CASSRDRVTEAFF | TGTGCCAGCAGCCGAGACAGGGTAACTGAAGCTTTCTTT
- | TRBJ1-1 | TRBV5-4 | - | CASSSDMNTEAFF | TGTGCCAGCAGCTCCGACATGAACACTGAAGCTTTCTTT
- | TRBJ1-6 | TRBV28 | - | CASSLLAGDNSPLHF | TGTGCCAGCAGTTTACTGGCCGGGGATAATTCACCCCTCCACTTT
- | TRBJ1-2 | TRBV5-4 | - | CASSSPTGMEYGYTF | TGTGCCAGCAGCTCGCCCACAGGGATGGAATATGGCTACACCTTC
- | TRBJ2-2 | TRBV18 | - | CASSPVGANTGELFF | TGTGCCAGCTCACCAGTCGGGGCGAACACCGGGGAGCTGTTTTTT
- | TRBJ2-1 | TRBV27 | - | CASRDPGYQQFF | TGTGCCAGCCGGGACCCCGGATATCAGCAGTTCTTC
- | TRBJ1-3 | TRBV12-3/TRBV12-4 | once | CASSLRSETYRGF | TGTGCCAGCAGTTTAAGGTCGGAAACTTACCGCGGATTT
TRBD1 | TRBJ1-5 | TRBV19 | - | CASTLGRGGGVRNQPQHF | TGTGCCAGTACCCTTGGCAGGGGGGGCGGTGTGAGGAATCAGCCCCAGCATTTT
- | TRBJ2-6 | TRBV6-2/TRBV6-3 | - | CASTPGGRGANVLTF | TGTGCCAGCACCCCCGGGGGCAGGGGGGCCAACGTCCTGACTTTC
TRBD2 | TRBJ2-5 | TRBV7-3 | - | CASSLMGGSPETQYF | TGTGCCAGCAGCTTAATGGGGGGGTCCCCAGAGACCCAGTACTTC
- | TRBJ2-7 | TRBV7-8 | - | CASSFLGGDSYEQYF | TGTGCCAGCAGCTTTTTGGGCGGGGACTCCTACGAGCAGTACTTC
- | TRBJ2-5 | TRBV7-8 | - | CASSQRQGQGGETQYF | TGTGCCAGCAGCCAAAGACAAGGACAGGGAGGGGAGACCCAGTACTTC
- | TRBJ2-2 | TRBV20-1 | once | CSASSATTGELFF | TGCAGTGCTAGTTCAGCGACAACCGGGGAGCTGTTTTTT
TRBD1 | TRBJ1-5 | TRBV10-2 | - | CASSEIRDRNQPQHF | TGCGCCAGCAGTGAGATTCGGGACAGAAATCAGCCCCAGCATTTT
- | TRBJ1-5 | TRBV5-1 | - | CASSLGGFNQPQHF | TGCGCCAGCAGCTTGGGTGGGTTCAATCAGCCCCAGCATTTT
TRBD1 | TRBJ1-3 | TRBV11-3 | - | CASSLRGLSGNTIYF | TGTGCCAGCAGCTTGAGGGGGCTGTCTGGAAACACCATATATTTT
- | TRBJ2-3 | TRBV4-2 | - | CASRPDREGTQYF | TGTGCCAGCAGACCCGACAGGGAGGGTACGCAGTATTTT
- | TRBJ2-3 | TRBV4-1 | - | CASSQTWGSDTQYF | TGCGCCAGCAGCCAGACTTGGGGGTCAGATACGCAGTATTTT